This entry is about one T cell receptor beta chain. Clones were read by immunoSEQ multiplex PCR, and TCRdb kept only the in-frame ones, dropping some. The sample lists tens of thousands of clones, 91% occurring once. The data are from a study of T cell changes during pregnancy in multiple sclerosis. CDR3 length: 14 residues. Per germline, CDR1 SGHAT and CDR2 FQNNGV. V dropped 2 bases and J dropped 1 base, with 9 bases sitting between them. The input for sequencing was peripheral blood, taken in the third trimester of pregnancy. This sequence was found in a female donor in good health, enrolled as a control in a pregnancy study. The chain couples TRBV11-2 to TRBJ2-7; D possibly corresponds to TRBD2 (6 bases). CDR3 DNA: TGTGCCAGCAGCTTATCAGGGACTTCCTACGAGCAGTACTTC. This sequence encodes CASSLSGTSYEQYF.